This T cell receptor beta chain was captured by sequencing in a study of metastatic and nonmetastatic thyroid tumors. On the study more broadly: For malignant and benign thyroid patients, tumor or nodule tissue and blood were the sources whose repertoires were compared.

As handled by the study authors: The distant-metastasis classifier for papillary thyroid cancer was built from CDR3 differences across clinicopathological groups. TCRdb re-called the PCR reads through MiXCR. The V and J calls, along with clone size, are taken from TCRdb and not from the paper's own processing. The sample records more than 10,000 clones, 20% to 25% being singletons. The entire patient cohort was treatment-naive prior to thyroid surgery. Study-wide findings and caveats: TCR beta diversity was reportedly significantly higher in malignant thyroid tumors than benign nodules, in blood and tumor.

This clone rates as medium-sized (0.01 to 0.1%). Antigen specificity is unknown. This clonotype originated in a female donor with papillary thyroid cancer or a benign thyroid nodule (not recorded which). Some clones in this sample may be carry-over from other donors' samples. Source material: blood.

Here the CDR3 reads CASRWDRTNTGELFF. The CDR3 DNA reads TGTGCCAGCAGGTGGGACAGGACGAACACCGGGGAGCTGTTTTTT. This chain uses TRBV27 with TRBJ2-2; 8 bases fit TRBD1. Germline CDR1 is MNHEY and CDR2 is SMNVEV (reference sequence). The CDR3 length is 15 residues. V was clipped by 6 bases and J by 0 bases; unmatched bases: 3.